This entry lists 4 T cell receptor beta chains sequenced from one sample in a study of cytotoxic CD8 clonotypes in ibrutinib-treated CLL. Profiled with immunoSEQ multiplex PCR; TCRdb holds only in-frame clones, not every one. The sample contains some 61,000 clones, under 70% of which appear only once. The sequenced sample was PBMCs, obtained after 12 months of ibrutinib treatment. The receptors come from a human donor with chronic lymphocytic leukemia.

The chain combines TRBV28 with TRBJ2-7; 10 nucleotides line up with TRBD2. Germline lookup yields CDR1 MDHEN and CDR2 SYDVKM. V lost 5 bases to trimming and J lost 3 bases; unmatched junction nucleotides: 4. There are 14 residues in the CDR3. CDR3 in amino acids: CASSPRTSGYEQYF. Here the CDR3 DNA reads TGTGCCAGCAGTCCGCGGACTAGCGGCTACGAGCAGTACTTC.

The rearrangement joins TRBV4-3 to TRBJ1-3; D is unclear. CDR3 length equals 15 residues. From germline, CDR1 is LGHNA and CDR2 YSLEER. V was shortened by 0 bases and J by 2 bases, with 8 bases between the two germline ends. CDR3 in amino acids: CASSQDPGAGNTIYF. In nucleotides, the CDR3 is TGCGCCAGCAGCCAAGATCCCGGGGCTGGAAACACCATATATTTT.

CDR3 in DNA: TGTGCCAGCAGTTTACGCCTAGCGGGGGCAGATACGCAGTATTTT. Protein product: CASSLRLAGADTQYF. The rearrangement joins TRBV27 to TRBJ2-3; TRBD2 agrees at 10 bases. V dropped 2 bases and J dropped 4; count of bases not matched to a gene: 3. Germline lookup yields CDR1 MNHEY and CDR2 SMNVEV (reference sequence). This CDR3 has 15 residues.

Only one count was recorded for this clone. The V gene is TRBV27, the J gene TRBJ2-7; TRBD1 agrees at 10 bases. Germline CDR1 and CDR2: MNHEY and SMNVEV (reference sequence). This CDR3 has 16 residues. V shed 4 bases, J shed 6 bases, and the junction held 12 bases outside the gene matches. Here the CDR3 DNA reads TGTGCCAGCAGTTCGCCCGGGACAGGGGACATGGCCGAGCAGTACTTC. This codes for CASSSPGTGDMAEQYF.